The 5 T cell receptor beta chains presented below share a single source sample, sequenced in a study of Ad26.COV2.S vaccination and SARS-CoV-2 variants. Treatment noted: around 19 received Ad26.COV2.S at low or high dose, single or two shots; 5 received placebo; per-sample allocation not given. Day 63 after the first vaccine or placebo injection was the time point for sampling. The method was immunoSEQ multiplex PCR; TCRdb's version includes in-frame clones alone and lacks a portion of them. The data contain about 460,000 clones, 80% to 90% of them singletons. Sequences were derived from peripheral blood, sampled in a trial of Ad26.COV2.S vaccine versus placebo. These receptors were taken from a person between 18 and 65 years old who received the Ad26.COV2.S COVID-19 vaccine or a placebo.

This clone was seen just once. V is TRBV11-2 and J is TRBJ2-5; 12 bases line up with TRBD2. Germline V gene data show CDR1 as SGHAT and CDR2 as FQNNGV. This CDR3 has 16 amino acids. The V segment lost 0 bases and the J segment 3 bases; nucleotides outside the gene matches: 2. CDR3 coding DNA: TGTGCCAGCAGCTTAGAGTCTAGCGGGGGGGAAGAGACCCAGTACTTC. It yields the protein CASSLESSGGEETQYF.

The rearrangement joins TRBV27 to TRBJ2-1, with D possibly matching TRBD2 (7 bases). Germline loops: CDR1 MNHEY, CDR2 SMNVEV (reference sequence). Trimming took 2 bases from V and 2 from J, leaving 13 bases between them. This CDR3 is 16 amino acids long. CDR3 sequence: CASSLAVGGPYNEQFF. DNA for the CDR3: TGTGCCAGCAGTTTAGCGGTCGGGGGGCCCTACAATGAGCAGTTCTTC.

This chain joins TRBV2 and TRBJ2-3; D might be TRBD1 (6 bases). This CDR3 is 14 amino acids long. The V end lost 6 bases, the J end lost 7 bases, and 17 bases lay between the germline ends. The germline gives CDR1 SNHLY, CDR2 FYNNEI. The CDR3 loop is CASRPQGLSNTQYF. CDR3 nucleotides: TGTGCCAGCAGGCCTCAGGGGTTGTCGAATACGCAGTATTTT.

This clone was detected only a few times. V and J are TRBV14 and TRBJ1-3; 7 bases fit TRBD1. This CDR3 is 14 amino acids long. The junction had 8 bases not matched to a gene; V was cut back by 5 bases and J by 7 bases. The germline V gene encodes CDR1 SGHDN and CDR2 FVKESK. The CDR3: CASSSPGGRNTIYF. DNA for the CDR3: TGTGCCAGCAGCAGCCCAGGGGGTAGGAACACCATATATTTT.

The rearrangement joins TRBV28 to TRBJ2-5, with 10 bases lining up with TRBD1. The CDR3 runs to 16 residues. V lost 2 bases and J lost 4; bases outside the gene matches: 7. Per germline, CDR1 MDHEN and CDR2 SYDVKM. The CDR3 protein is CASSLGDRGFPETQYF. The CDR3 coding sequence is TGTGCCAGCAGTTTAGGGGACAGGGGATTCCCAGAGACCCAGTACTTC. The complete variable domain, with remaining parts taken from reference TRBV28 and TRBJ2-5, reads DVKVTQSSRYLVKRTGEKVFLECVQDMDHENMFWYRQDPGLGLRLIYFSYDVKMKEKGDIPEGYSVSREKKERFSLILESASTNQTSMYLCASSLGDRGFPETQYFGPGTRLLVL.